A single sample gave rise to the 17 T cell receptor beta chains below, sequenced in a study of shared clonotypes between healthy human individuals. This table comes from immunoSEQ multiplex PCR, and its TCRdb copy is limited to in-frame clones, with some not included. The sample contains roughly 680,000 clones, over 55% of which appear only once. Sequencing used memory CD4+ T cells sorted from blood. Subset reported: CD45RA-negative fraction. The origin of the receptors is a woman in her 30s in good health.

The V gene is TRBV10-3, the J gene TRBJ2-3; D is undetermined. The CDR3 spans 14 residues. Germline-derived CDR1 and CDR2 are ENHRY and SYGVKD. Trimming removed 2 bases from V and 2 bases from J, with 8 bases in between. CDR3 region: CAISEGSNTDTQYF. The CDR3 DNA sequence: TGTGCCATCAGTGAGGGCAGTAACACAGATACGCAGTATTTT.

The CDR3 is CASSISTGLNTEAFF. CDR3 sequence (DNA): TGCGCCAGCAGCATATCTACAGGGCTGAACACTGAAGCTTTCTTT. V gene TRBV5-1 combines with J gene TRBJ1-1, with D maybe TRBD1 (6 bases). V gave up 4 bases and J gave up 0 bases, with 13 bases separating them. The CDR3 consists of 15 residues. Per the germline V gene, CDR1 is SGHRS and CDR2 is YFSETQ.

The V call is TRBV7-6, the J call TRBJ1-2; D unclear. This CDR3 is built from 13 residues. Germline loops: CDR1 SGHVS, CDR2 FNYEAQ. The V end was cut by 2 bases, the J end by 2 bases, with 6 bases between. In nucleotides, the CDR3 is TGTGCCAGCAGCTTAATGGGAAACTATGGCTACACCTTC. Its translation: CASSLMGNYGYTF.

The chain's CDR3 is CASSLAFWGSEQFF. As DNA, the CDR3 is TGTGCCAGCAGCTTAGCTTTTTGGGGATCTGAGCAGTTCTTC. The chain employs TRBV7-2 and TRBJ2-1; D is unresolved. Per germline, CDR1 SGHTA and CDR2 FQGNSA. The V and J ends lost 0 bases and 9 bases respectively, with 12 bases between them. The CDR3 length is 14 residues.

This clone has a handful of counts. This chain links TRBV28 with TRBJ2-7; 8 bases are a match to TRBD1. The germline gives CDR1 MDHEN, CDR2 SYDVKM. V lost 10 bases to trimming and J lost 2 bases; unmatched junction nucleotides: 10. This CDR3 has 14 residues. In nucleotides, the CDR3 is TGTGCCATCCGACAGGGGCGAAACACCTACGAGCAGTACTTC. Encoded protein: CAIRQGRNTYEQYF.

This rearrangement joins TRBV2 to TRBJ2-4; 7 bases line up with TRBD1. The J segment lost 9 bases and the V segment lost 7 bases, leaving 9 bases of the junction unmatched. Germline V gene sequence: CDR1 SNHLY, CDR2 FYNNEI. This CDR3 is built from 13 residues. The CDR3 loop is CASKKDRVSIQYF. The CDR3 bases are TGTGCCAGCAAAAAAGACAGGGTGAGCATTCAGTACTTC.

V usage is TRBV4-1 and J usage is TRBJ1-4, with 7 bases matching TRBD1. The length of the CDR3 is 14 residues. Germline V gives CDR1 MGHRA, CDR2 YSYEKL. V trimming: 4 bases; J trimming: 8 bases; junction bases outside the gene matches: 7. The CDR3 region has the DNA TGCGCCAGCAGCCGGGGACAGTGGGGGGAAAAACTGTTTTTT. Its protein is CASSRGQWGEKLFF.

The chain carries TRBV28 and TRBJ1-2; D uncertain. Per germline, CDR1 MDHEN and CDR2 SYDVKM. This CDR3 is 12 amino acids long. Trimming took 6 bases from V and 7 from J, leaving 12 bases between them. For the CDR3, the DNA is TGTGCCAGCAGCCGGTCTTCTTTTGGCTACACCTTC. Its protein product is CASSRSSFGYTF.

The table lists this clone with many counts. The rearrangement uses TRBV2 and TRBJ2-1; 11 positions match TRBD2. Trimming cost V 5 bases and J 7 bases; bases outside gene matches: 7. The CDR3 is made up of 15 amino acids. Germline V CDR1 and CDR2: SNHLY, FYNNEI. CDR3 DNA: TGTGCCAGCAGTCCCCAAACTAGCGGGAGTAATGAGCAGTTCTTC. Its translation is CASSPQTSGSNEQFF.

Concerning this clone itself: Other nucleotide sequences in the sample specify the same CDR3. The CDR3 nucleotides are TGTGCCAGCAGGGGAGGCAGCAATCAGCCCCAGCATTTT. This codes for CASRGGSNQPQHF. The chain couples TRBV28 to TRBJ1-5; no definite D call. Germline V gene data show CDR1 as MDHEN and CDR2 as SYDVKM. The ends were cut back, 6 bases at V and 1 base at J, with 7 bases in the middle. The CDR3 sequence is 13 residues long.

The J gene is TRBJ2-2, the V gene TRBV6-4; unclear D gene. The V end lost 4 bases, the J end lost 5 bases, and 11 bases lay between the germline ends. Germline CDR1 is MRHNA and CDR2 is SNTAGT. The CDR3 covers 14 residues. CDR3 sequence: CASSGSLETGELFF. CDR3 sequence (DNA): TGTGCCAGCAGTGGGTCATTGGAGACCGGGGAGCTGTTTTTT.

This clone occurred once. V is TRBV11-2 and J is TRBJ1-2; D might be TRBD1 (5 bases). Germline V gene data show CDR1 as SGHAT and CDR2 as FQNNGV. The germline V and J ends were trimmed by 0 bases and 8 bases, with 13 bases remaining between them. The CDR3 has 14 amino acids. The CDR3 sequence: CASSLDLRGWGYTF. The CDR3 nucleotides read TGTGCCAGCAGCTTAGATCTTAGGGGTTGGGGCTACACCTTC. Full variable domain (remainder filled in from reference TRBV11-2 and TRBJ1-2): EAGVAQSPRYKIIEKRQSVAFWCNPISGHATLYWYQQILGQGPKLLIQFQNNGVVDDSQLPKDRFSAERLKGVDSTLKIQPAKLEDSAVYLCASSLDLRGWGYTFGSGTRLTVV.

The rearrangement links TRBV25-1 to TRBJ1-6; D remains unclear. Germline V gene data show CDR1 as MGHDK and CDR2 as SYGVNS. V lost 1 base to trimming and J lost 9 bases, with 7 bases between them. The CDR3 extends over 13 amino acids. CDR3 sequence: CASSELRGSPLHF. The CDR3 nucleotides read TGTGCCAGCAGTGAATTACGGGGTTCACCCCTCCACTTT. The full variable domain, in which reference TRBV25-1 and TRBJ1-6 provide the parts outside the CDR3, is EADIYQTPRYLVIGTGKKITLECSQTMGHDKMYWYQQDPGMELHLIHYSYGVNSTEKGDLSSESTVSRIRTEHFPLTLESARPSHTSQYLCASSELRGSPLHFGNGTRLTVT.

This clone occurred a few times. V gene TRBV9 combines with J gene TRBJ1-1; 10 bases line up with TRBD1. Per germline, CDR1 SGDLS and CDR2 YYNGEE. V trimming: 7 bases; J trimming: 8 bases; junction bases outside the gene matches: 14. The CDR3 consists of 15 residues. The CDR3 here is CASARKEGQGPEAFF. The CDR3 bases are TGTGCCAGCGCACGAAAGGAGGGACAGGGGCCAGAAGCTTTCTTT.

The chain couples TRBV19 to TRBJ1-5; TRBD1 aligns across 8 bases. CDR1 LNHDA and CDR2 SQIVND come from the germline V gene (reference sequence). The CDR3 contains 17 residues. Trimming took 4 bases from V and 1 from J; bases not matched to a gene: 9. The CDR3 DNA follows: TGTGCCAGTAGTACACACCCAGGACAGGGAAGCAATCAGCCCCAGCATTTT. Residues: CASSTHPGQGSNQPQHF.

V gene TRBV10-1 combines with J gene TRBJ1-2; tentative D call: TRBD1 (6 bases). The CDR3 has 15 residues. The germline gives CDR1 WNHNN, CDR2 SYGVQD (reference sequence). CDR3 DNA: TGCGCAGTGCTACCCACCCTTAGGGGGGGCTATGGCTACACCTTC. Translated, it gives CAVLPTLRGGYGYTF.

The rearrangement uses TRBV4-2 and TRBJ1-3; D call uncertain. Trimming pared 0 bases from V and 0 bases from J, leaving 12 bases between. Germline CDR1 and CDR2: LGHNA and YNFKEQ. This CDR3 contains 17 residues. The CDR3 loop is CASSQEGRLDSGNTIYF. CDR3 sequence (DNA): TGTGCCAGCAGCCAAGAGGGCAGACTCGACTCTGGAAACACCATATATTTT.